The 11 T cell receptor beta chains presented below share a single source sample, sequenced in a study of Ad26.COV2.S vaccination and SARS-CoV-2 variants. TCRdb's copy holds only in-frame clones and misses some; the assay was immunoSEQ multiplex PCR. The table has about 430,000 clones, around 90% seen once. The treatment here: some 20 received Ad26.COV2.S at low or high dose, single or two shots; 5 received placebo; per-sample allocation not given. Sampling occurred on day 63 after the first vaccine or placebo injection. Sample: peripheral blood, taken in a trial of Ad26.COV2.S vaccine versus placebo. These receptors all stem from a person aged 18 to 59 who received the Ad26.COV2.S COVID-19 vaccine or a placebo.

The genes are TRBV2 and TRBJ1-2; possible D gene TRBD1, 5 bases. Germline-derived CDR1 and CDR2 are SNHLY and FYNNEI. The CDR3 is 14 residues long. Trimming took off 3 bases at V and 1 base at J, with 9 bases between the two ends. The CDR3 DNA is TGTGCCAGCAGTGAGGGGGGGGTTAACTATGGCTACACCTTC. Translating it yields CASSEGGVNYGYTF.

The chain employs TRBV2 and TRBJ2-4; D remains ambiguous. V was trimmed by 3 bases and J by 9 bases, leaving 12 bases between them. Germline V CDR1 and CDR2: SNHLY, FYNNEI. CDR3 size: 13 residues. The CDR3: CASSDLGVGIQYF. The CDR3 DNA reads as TGTGCCAGCAGTGATCTTGGGGTTGGCATTCAGTACTTC.

The CDR3 reads CASSLGRTSYEQYF. CDR3 coding DNA: TGTGCCAGCAGCTTAGGACGGACATCCTACGAGCAGTACTTC. The rearrangement uses TRBV7-9 and TRBJ2-7, with D perhaps matching TRBD1 (5 bases). The CDR3 is 14 amino acids. Germline CDR1 SEHNR, CDR2 FQNEAQ (reference sequence). The ends were cut back, 1 base at V and 1 base at J, with 8 bases in the middle.

The chain has TRBV28 and TRBJ1-2; 9 nucleotides match TRBD1. The CDR3 has 13 amino acids. Looked up from germline, CDR1 is MDHEN and CDR2 is SYDVKM. The junction had 7 bases not matched to a gene; V was cut back by 6 bases and J by 8 bases. CDR3 sequence: CASRGTGFGGYTF. The CDR3 DNA reads TGTGCCAGCAGAGGGACAGGGTTTGGAGGCTACACCTTC.

The genes are TRBV6-5 and TRBJ1-1; D uncertain. CDR3 length equals 11 residues. Per germline, CDR1 MNHEY and CDR2 SVGAGI. Deletions cut 8 bases from V and 6 bases from J, with 10 bases between. CDR3 amino acids: CASGNGAEAFF. As DNA, the CDR3 is TGTGCCAGCGGGAACGGCGCTGAAGCTTTCTTT.

The V call is TRBV29-1, the J call TRBJ2-7; unclear D gene. This CDR3 region has 14 residues. Trimming took off 2 bases at V and 2 bases at J, with 13 bases between the two ends. In germline, CDR1 is SQVTM, CDR2 ANQGSEA. In DNA form, the CDR3 reads TGCAGCGTTGAATTAGGGCAGGCTACCTACGAGCAGTACTTC. Protein: CSVELGQATYEQYF.

The sample holds one count of this clone. CDR3 in DNA: TGCGCCAGCAGCTTGGGGGGGACAGTCGGAAACACCATATATTTT. Protein: CASSLGGTVGNTIYF. The rearrangement links TRBV5-1 to TRBJ1-3; 7 positions match TRBD1. This CDR3 has 15 amino acids. CDR1 is SGHRS and CDR2 is YFSETQ in the germline V gene. V trimming: 0 bases; J trimming: 4 bases; junction bases outside the gene matches: 4.

This chain joins TRBV7-2 and TRBJ2-7, with D unresolved. This CDR3 has 13 residues. V was clipped by 0 bases and J by 2 bases, with 5 bases between them. Germline CDR1 SGHTA, CDR2 FQGNSA. CDR3 in amino acids: CASSLAVAYEQYF. CDR3 in DNA: TGTGCCAGCAGCTTAGCGGTGGCCTACGAGCAGTACTTC.

The J gene is TRBJ1-1, the V gene TRBV6-5; TRBD1 agrees at 7 bases. From germline, CDR1 is MNHEY and CDR2 SVGAGI. There are 15 residues in the CDR3. The trim removed 0 bases at V and 4 bases at J, leaving 5 bases unmatched. Here the CDR3 reads CASSYSREGATEAFF. Here the CDR3 DNA reads TGTGCCAGCAGTTACTCCCGAGAGGGGGCCACTGAAGCTTTCTTT.

This clone was detected once. The V call is TRBV9, the J call TRBJ2-2; unclear D gene. CDR1 and CDR2 (germline): SGDLS, YYNGEE. The CDR3 consists of 16 residues. The V gene lost 0 bases and the J gene lost 1 base, with 10 bases spanning the gap. The chain's CDR3 is CASSVEAALNTGELFF. CDR3 nucleotides: TGTGCCAGCAGCGTAGAGGCAGCTCTGAACACCGGGGAGCTGTTTTTT.

The chain carries TRBV7-2 and TRBJ1-1; D is unresolved. The germline V and J ends were trimmed by 3 bases and 3 bases, with 20 bases remaining between them. Germline V gene data show CDR1 as SGHTA and CDR2 as FQGNSA. This CDR3 contains 17 residues. The CDR3 loop is CASSFGKQNLRDTEAFF. The CDR3 nucleotides are TGTGCCAGCAGCTTCGGGAAACAGAATCTTAGGGACACTGAAGCTTTCTTT.